One sample yielded the 13 T cell receptor beta chains listed below, sequenced in a study of cytomegalovirus exposure and HLA in healthy donors. The PCR had 60 Vbeta and 13 Jbeta primers. Produced via immunoSEQ multiplex PCR; TCRdb's table is partial and in-frame only. The sample holds under 200,000 clones, 76% seen once. The sequenced sample was PBMCs. Receptors were obtained from a female donor in good health and CMV-seronegative.

The V and J genes are TRBV5-1 and TRBJ2-3; TRBD2 is a possible D gene (5 bases). Looked up from germline, CDR1 is SGHRS and CDR2 is YFSETQ. The CDR3 length is 15 residues. The V and J ends lost 1 base and 1 base respectively, with 10 bases between them. This chain's CDR3 is CASSLFIGGTDTQYF. The CDR3 nucleotides are TGCGCCAGCAGCTTGTTCATCGGGGGCACAGATACGCAGTATTTT.

The rearrangement joins TRBV28 to TRBJ2-2; D perhaps matches TRBD2 (5 bases). V was trimmed by 6 bases and J by 4 bases, leaving 9 bases between them. This CDR3 is 13 amino acids long. In germline, CDR1 is MDHEN, CDR2 SYDVKM. Written as DNA, the CDR3 is TGTGCCAGCAGGGAGAGGGTCACCGGGGAGCTGTTTTTT. It codes for CASRERVTGELFF.

The V call is TRBV1, the J call TRBJ2-5; TRBD2 is the table's D call and was not checked against the DNA. TRBV1 is shown as a pseudogene. The CDR3 extends over 16 amino acids. DNA of the CDR3: TGCACCAGCAGCTCTCCTAGCGGGATAGGGGTAGAGACCCAGTACTTC. Its translation: CTSSSPSGIGVETQYF.

This clone was recorded a few times. The V gene is TRBV10-3, the J gene TRBJ1-1; D gene uncertain. The CDR3 totals 16 residues. Trimming pared 4 bases from V and 1 base from J, leaving 16 bases between. Germline CDR1 and CDR2: ENHRY and SYGVKD. CDR3 residues: CAISVGEEGRNTEAFF. The DNA for the CDR3 is TGTGCCATCAGTGTTGGGGAGGAGGGAAGGAACACTGAAGCTTTCTTT.

The rearrangement joins TRBV25-1 to TRBJ2-7, with 10 nucleotides matching TRBD1. Unmatched junction bases numbered 4, after V lost 3 bases and J lost 2 bases. Germline V gene sequence: CDR1 MGHDK, CDR2 SYGVNS. The CDR3 contains 15 residues. The CDR3, as DNA: TGTGCCAGCAGTGATTCTGGGACAGGGGCCTACGAGCAGTACTTC. This codes for CASSDSGTGAYEQYF.

V and J are TRBV12-1 and TRBJ2-2; the D call TRBD2 from the table was never checked on the DNA. TRBV12-1 is a recognized pseudogene. This CDR3 comprises 13 residues. In DNA form, the CDR3 reads TGTGCCAGCAGCGCTACTAACACCGGGGAGCTGTTTTTT. Protein: CASSATNTGELFF.

The V call is TRBV5-5, the J call TRBJ1-2; 7 bases fit TRBD1. J gave up 2 bases and V 4 bases, and 2 bases lay outside the gene matches. The CDR3 contains 13 residues. CDR1 is SGHKS and CDR2 is YYEKEE in the germline V gene (reference sequence). The CDR3 reads CASSPDRNYGYTF. The CDR3 nucleotides are TGTGCCAGCAGCCCGGACAGGAACTATGGCTACACCTTC.

This clone was seen more than once but under ten times. The chain employs TRBV18 and TRBJ1-1; D is perhaps TRBD1 (5 bases). Trimming stripped 5 bases from V and 4 bases from J, with 17 bases between. Germline V gene sequence: CDR1 KGHSH, CDR2 LQKENI. The CDR3 loop spans 15 amino acids. The CDR3 DNA reads TGTGCCAGCTCAACAGGTAGAACCGGGGGCACTGAAGCTTTCTTT. Amino acids: CASSTGRTGGTEAFF.

This clone was found a few times. The rearrangement uses TRBV28 and TRBJ1-3; possible D gene TRBD1, 5 bases. V was cut by 2 bases and J by 0 bases, with 20 bases left in between. Looked up from germline, CDR1 is MDHEN and CDR2 is SYDVKM. The CDR3 totals 19 residues. The CDR3 coding sequence is TGTGCCAGCAGTTTAATTTTTCGGACAAGGAAGAGCTCTGGAAACACCATATATTTT. Amino acid sequence: CASSLIFRTRKSSGNTIYF.

This sequence joins TRBV5-4 and TRBJ2-5; 7 bases are a match to TRBD2. J lost 9 bases, V lost 4 bases, and 6 bases had no gene match. Germline values: CDR1 SGHNT, CDR2 YYREEE (reference sequence). CDR3 size: 12 residues. In DNA, the CDR3 is TGTGCCAGCAGCATGCCGAGCGGGGCCCAGTACTTC. Translation gives CASSMPSGAQYF.

The rearrangement uses TRBV5-4 and TRBJ1-2; perhaps TRBD1 as D (6 bases). V was clipped by 4 bases and J by 6 bases, with 22 bases between them. The CDR3 has 16 residues. The germline CDR1 and CDR2 sequences are SGHNT and YYREEE (reference sequence). The chain's CDR3 is CASSEGPINTGNGYTF. The DNA of the CDR3 is TGTGCCAGCAGCGAAGGCCCAATAAATACAGGGAATGGCTACACCTTC.

The sample holds a few counts of this clone. This sequence joins TRBV6-1 and TRBJ1-2, with D hard to call. The V end lost 4 bases, the J end lost 7 bases, and 19 bases lay between the germline ends. CDR1 and CDR2 from the germline V gene are MNHNS and SASEGT. The CDR3 has 15 residues. The CDR3 sequence: CASSGSPGLWGGYTF. The CDR3 DNA reads TGTGCCAGCAGTGGGAGCCCGGGGTTGTGGGGTGGCTACACCTTC.

This chain joins TRBV5-6 and TRBJ2-7, with D possibly TRBD1 on 5 matching bases. The CDR3 consists of 16 residues. V lost 1 base, J lost 6 bases, and 20 bases lay in between. Germline CDR1 reads SGHDT; CDR2 reads YYEEEE. For the CDR3, the DNA is TGTGCCAGCAGCTTGAATTTAGGGGCTAAGGCTCGCGAGCAGTACTTC. Translated, it gives CASSLNLGAKAREQYF.